The 27 T cell receptor beta chains below come from one sample, sequenced in a study of T-cell memory formation after mild COVID-19. One entry per CDR3 protein, called by TCRdb with MiXCR from the 5' RACE reads. The table lists about 400,000 distinct CDR3 sequences, approximately 15% of them singletons. Input material: PBMCs or a T cell subset sorted from them (not recorded which). These receptors were obtained from a man younger than 35 who had mild COVID-19 (a few samples of this study predate the infection). Cell type and time point are not known.

The V call is TRBV5-1, the J call TRBJ2-7; the match to TRBD1 covers 10 bases. This CDR3 contains 16 residues. Per the germline V gene, CDR1 is SGHRS and CDR2 is YFSETQ. Trimming at V came to 4 bases and at J to 3 bases, leaving 10 bases not matched to a gene. The CDR3 DNA follows: TGCGCCAGCAGCCCCTACTGGGGGGACAGGGGCTACGAGCAGTACGTC. Residues: CASSPYWGDRGYEQYV.

The genes are TRBV2 and TRBJ1-6; D remains ambiguous. V lost 5 bases, J lost 0 bases, and 8 bases lay in between. CDR1 SNHLY and CDR2 FYNNEI come from the germline V gene. The length of the CDR3 is 15 residues. The CDR3 sequence is CASSRSSSYNSPLHF. The CDR3 DNA reads as TGTGCCAGCAGTCGGTCGAGCTCCTATAATTCACCCCTCCACTTT.

This clonotype was counted between two and nine times. Written as DNA, the CDR3 is TGTGCCAGCAGCTTCGGCGGGATACGGGAGACCCAGTACTTC. Translating gives CASSFGGIRETQYF. V and J are TRBV7-8 and TRBJ2-5; possible D gene TRBD2, 6 bases. The germline gives CDR1 SGHVS, CDR2 FQNEAQ. The CDR3 loop spans 14 amino acids. The germline V and J ends were trimmed by 3 bases and 5 bases, with 13 bases remaining between them.

This chain connects TRBV5-8 to TRBJ1-1; no reliable D call. Germline V gene lookup returns CDR1 SGHTS and CDR2 YDEGEE. V was shortened by 6 bases and J by 1 base, with 13 bases between the two germline ends. This CDR3 contains 14 residues. The DNA of the CDR3 is TGTGCCAGCATCCTAAGAACATGGAACACTGAAGCTTTCTTT. Protein product: CASILRTWNTEAFF.

The rearrangement links TRBV5-6 to TRBJ1-5; maybe TRBD1 (6 bases). The CDR3 runs to 14 residues. Between the trimmed V and J ends, which lost 1 base and 6 bases, there was a span of 11 bases. Germline V lookup: CDR1 SGHDT, CDR2 YYEEEE. In DNA form, the CDR3 reads TGTGCCAGCAGCTTGCAGGGGTACTTTCAGCCCCAGCATTTT. Its protein product is CASSLQGYFQPQHF.

The table lists this clonotype with a few counts. This sequence joins TRBV6-1 and TRBJ1-5; a possible D gene is TRBD1 (5 bases). The ends were cut back, 6 bases at V and 6 bases at J, with 15 bases in the middle. The CDR3 has 14 amino acids. CDR1 and CDR2 (germline): MNHNS, SASEGT. DNA for the CDR3: TGTGCCAGCAGGCCAGGGAGGTGGGGTCAGCCCCAGCATTTT. Protein sequence: CASRPGRWGQPQHF.

The chain uses TRBV6-5 and TRBJ2-6; D ambiguous. In germline, CDR1 is MNHEY, CDR2 SVGAGI. Trimming cost V 6 bases and J 0 bases, with 18 bases left between them. The CDR3 is made up of 18 amino acids. The CDR3 DNA reads TGTGCCAGCAGGTCGCTAGTGCACCTCTACTCTGGGGCCAACGTCCTGACTTTC. This encodes CASRSLVHLYSGANVLTF.

The chain carries TRBV7-9 and TRBJ1-4, with D hard to call. The CDR3 is made up of 15 amino acids. Trimming took 5 bases from V and 5 from J, leaving 15 bases between them. Germline V gene sequence: CDR1 SEHNR, CDR2 FQNEAQ (reference sequence). In DNA, the CDR3 is TGTGCCAGCAGCAGCAGGACGGATCAAAATGAAAAACTGTTTTTT. Encoded protein: CASSSRTDQNEKLFF.

J is TRBJ1-4 and V is TRBV5-6; 9 bases agree with TRBD1. This CDR3 spans 16 amino acids. The V and J ends lost 3 bases and 6 bases, in that order; junction bases with no gene match: 9. The germline V gene encodes CDR1 SGHDT and CDR2 YYEEEE. CDR3 in amino acids: CASSSVTGGTYEKLFF. The CDR3 bases are TGTGCCAGCAGCTCTGTTACAGGGGGCACGTATGAAAAACTGTTTTTT.

This clonotype was observed a handful of times. The chain combines TRBV4-1 with TRBJ1-2; 7 bases match TRBD1. The trim removed 0 bases at V and 7 bases at J, leaving 8 bases unmatched. There are 15 residues in the CDR3. Germline assignment: CDR1 MGHRA and CDR2 YSYEKL. The CDR3 DNA reads as TGCGCCAGCAGCCAAGACAGGGGGGCAAATCTTGGCTACACCTTC. This codes for CASSQDRGANLGYTF.

This clonotype was seen only a few times. This chain uses TRBV12-5 with TRBJ1-1; possibly TRBD1 for D (5 bases). Trimming took off 4 bases at V and 5 bases at J, with 11 bases between the two ends. The germline V gene has CDR1 LGHNT and CDR2 FRNRAP. The CDR3 length is 13 residues. The DNA of the CDR3 is TGTGCTAGTGGTTATGGCGGGGGAACTGAAGCTTTCTTT. It codes for CASGYGGGTEAFF.

The CDR3 here is CASRETTPGGNQFF. CDR3 nucleotide sequence: TGCGCCAGCAGGGAGACGACGCCCGGGGGGAACCAGTTCTTC. The chain uses TRBV10-2 and TRBJ2-1; 7 bases are a match to TRBD2. CDR1 is WSHSY, CDR2 SAAADI, per germline. V gave up 6 bases and J gave up 13 bases; unmatched junction bases: 15. This CDR3 has 14 amino acids.

This clonotype was observed a few times. V gene TRBV20-1 combines with J gene TRBJ2-3; D may correspond to TRBD1 or TRBD2 (5 bases each). The CDR3 is 13 residues long. CDR1 is DFQATT and CDR2 is SNEGSKA in the germline V gene (reference sequence). V lost 0 bases, J lost 2 bases, and 6 bases lay in between. CDR3 DNA sequence: TGCAGTGCTAGAGACGGGACCACAGATACGCAGTATTTT. It is translated as CSARDGTTDTQYF.

This clonotype was seen a few times. The chain uses TRBV10-3 and TRBJ2-2; D may be TRBD2 (6 bases). CDR1 and CDR2 from the germline V gene are ENHRY and SYGVKD. V lost 6 bases, J lost 0 bases, and 11 bases lay in between. The CDR3 runs 15 residues. Written as DNA, the CDR3 is TGTGCCATCAGGATTAGCGGCGCGAACACCGGGGAGCTGTTTTTT. Encoded protein: CAIRISGANTGELFF.

The genes are TRBV12-3 or TRBV12-4 and TRBJ1-3; TRBD1 agrees at 7 bases. CDR3 length equals 15 residues. V lost 3 bases, J lost 2 bases, and 4 bases stayed unmatched. The CDR3 DNA is TGTGCCAGCAGTTTTGGACAGGTAGCTGGAAACACCATATATTTT. Its protein is CASSFGQVAGNTIYF.

This clonotype was picked up many times. The chain carries TRBV7-9 and TRBJ2-4; the match to TRBD2 covers 8 bases. Germline lookup yields CDR1 SEHNR and CDR2 FQNEAQ (reference sequence). The CDR3 spans 17 residues. The V and J ends lost 8 bases and 1 base, in that order; junction bases with no gene match: 13. The CDR3 DNA reads as TGTGCCAGCGCCCAGTATGCGGGGGGCAGTGCCAAAAACATTCAGTACTTC. Translating it yields CASAQYAGGSAKNIQYF. Using reference TRBV7-9 and TRBJ2-4 for the parts outside the CDR3, the full variable domain is DTGVSQNPRHKITKRGQNVTFRCDPISEHNRLYWYRQTLGQGPEFLTYFQNEAQLEKSRLLSDRFSAERPKGSFSTLEIQRTEQGDSAMYLCASAQYAGGSAKNIQYFGAGTRLSVL.

The chain recombines TRBV5-4 with TRBJ2-3; 7 nucleotides agree with TRBD1. CDR1 is SGHNT and CDR2 is YYREEE in the germline V gene (reference sequence). J was trimmed by 4 bases and V by 7 bases; bases with no gene match: 12. This CDR3 has 15 residues. Here the CDR3 reads CASGEGALGSDTQYF. The CDR3 nucleotides are TGTGCCAGCGGAGAGGGGGCGCTGGGGTCAGATACGCAGTATTTT.

This clonotype was picked up a small number of times. J is TRBJ2-7 and V is TRBV7-8, with no clear D. CDR3 length: 13 amino acids. Germline V gene lookup returns CDR1 SGHVS and CDR2 FQNEAQ. Deletions cut 0 bases from V and 4 bases from J, with 7 bases between. CDR3 loop: CASSLALGYEQYF. The CDR3 region has the DNA TGTGCCAGCAGCTTAGCGCTGGGTTACGAGCAGTACTTC.

This clonotype came up a few times. This rearrangement joins TRBV6-2 or TRBV6-3 to TRBJ1-2, with TRBD1 identical over 8 bases. CDR1 MNHEY and CDR2 SVGEGT come from the germline V gene. This CDR3 is built from 16 residues. The V and J ends lost 0 bases and 4 bases, in that order; junction bases with no gene match: 7. CDR3 residues: CASSYSHRDRSYGYTF. The CDR3 DNA sequence: TGTGCCAGCAGTTACTCCCACCGGGACAGGTCCTATGGCTACACCTTC.

This clonotype came up many times. The chain recombines TRBV7-2 with TRBJ2-1; TRBD1 agrees at 7 bases. Germline CDR1 and CDR2: SGHTA and FQGNSA. CDR3 length equals 16 residues. Trimming cost V 0 bases and J 3 bases; bases outside gene matches: 5. The CDR3 is CASSLAMAGGYNEQFF. The CDR3 nucleotides read TGTGCCAGCAGCTTAGCGATGGCAGGGGGCTACAATGAGCAGTTCTTC. Looking up the rest from reference TRBV7-2 and TRBJ2-1 gives the full variable domain: GAGVSQSPSNKVTEKGKDVELRCDPISGHTALYWYRQSLGQGLEFLIYFQGNSAPDKSGLPSDRFSAERTGGSVSTLTIQRTQQEDSAVYLCASSLAMAGGYNEQFFGPGTRLTVL.

This sequence joins TRBV7-2 and TRBJ1-2; D gene ambiguous. The length of the CDR3 is 11 residues. Trimming pared 5 bases from V and 13 bases from J, leaving 14 bases between. Germline V CDR1 and CDR2: SGHTA, FQGNSA. CDR3 residues: CASSPMASPTF. DNA for the CDR3: TGTGCCAGCAGCCCTATGGCCAGCCCCACCTTC.

The chain has TRBV9 and TRBJ1-2; D remains ambiguous. This CDR3 spans 14 amino acids. Deletions cut 0 bases from V and 5 bases from J, with 11 bases between. Germline CDR1 reads SGDLS; CDR2 reads YYNGEE. The CDR3 coding sequence is TGTGCCAGCAGCGTAGAGAAAACGGGGTATGGCTACACCTTC. It codes for CASSVEKTGYGYTF.

This clonotype turned up a few times. This chain connects TRBV7-2 to TRBJ2-7, with 15 positions matching TRBD2. The germline V gene encodes CDR1 SGHTA and CDR2 FQGNSA. There are 14 residues in the CDR3. V was pared by 7 bases and J by 6 bases, with 4 bases of the junction left unmatched. The CDR3 is CASTRTSGGGEQYF. CDR3 nucleotide sequence: TGTGCCAGCACCCGGACTAGCGGGGGGGGCGAGCAGTACTTC.

There are a few counts of this clonotype. The chain carries TRBV6-2 or TRBV6-3 and TRBJ2-7; D is unresolved. This CDR3 is built from 14 residues. The V gene lost 6 bases and the J gene lost 3 bases, with 15 bases spanning the gap. Germline V gene sequence: CDR1 MNHEY, CDR2 SVGEGT. CDR3 DNA sequence: TGTGCCAGCAGCCCGCGGCTACCGTACTACGAGCAGTACGTC. It codes for CASSPRLPYYEQYV.

The genes are TRBV19 and TRBJ2-3, with 9 bases lining up with TRBD1. V lost 6 bases to trimming and J lost 6 bases; unmatched junction nucleotides: 10. This CDR3 comprises 15 residues. Germline CDR1 LNHDA, CDR2 SQIVND (reference sequence). The CDR3 DNA reads as TGTGCCAGTAGCCGACGCCGGGACAGGGAGGATACGCAGTATTTT. Translation: CASSRRRDREDTQYF.

This clonotype has a handful of counts. The chain combines TRBV3-1 with TRBJ2-4; TRBD1 matches 10 bases. The CDR3 length is 17 residues. The V gene end was trimmed by 2 bases and the J gene end by 3 bases; junction bases not matched to a gene: 7. The V gene's germline CDR1 is LGHDT and CDR2 YNNKEL (reference sequence). CDR3 nucleotides: TGTGCCAGCAGCCAATTCGGACAGGGGGACAGCAAAAACATTCAGTACTTC. This encodes CASSQFGQGDSKNIQYF.

The CDR3 DNA sequence: TGCGCCAGCAGCCCAAGGACTAGCGGGGCAGATACGCAGTATTTT. As protein: CASSPRTSGADTQYF. The V gene is TRBV5-1, the J gene TRBJ2-3; 12 bases match TRBD2. CDR3 length: 15 amino acids. Trimming at V came to 4 bases and at J to 4 bases, leaving 4 bases not matched to a gene. Germline assignment: CDR1 SGHRS and CDR2 YFSETQ.